Each of the 29 T cell receptor beta chains below was sequenced from the same sample in a study of coeliac disease. The method was immunoSEQ multiplex PCR; TCRdb's version includes in-frame clones alone and lacks a portion of them. Of around 3,700 clones detected, about 70% appear once; the ten largest clones hold more than 7%. Specimen: intraepithelial lymphocytes from the gut. These receptors all stem from a man aged 25-45 years with celiac disease.

The table lists this clone with a few counts. At one boundary the junction diverges from the germline segment, which might be a read error. The chain couples TRBV10-1 to TRBJ1-1; D uncertain. CDR3 length: 15 residues. Germline V CDR1 and CDR2: WNHNN, SYGVQD (reference sequence). The CDR3 protein is CASTPGGIRNTKAFF. As DNA, the CDR3 is TGCGCCAGCACCCCTGGAGGGATCCGGAACACTAAAGCTTTCTTT.

V is TRBV15 and J is TRBJ1-4; maybe TRBD1 (6 bases). Germline CDR1 reads LNHNV; CDR2 reads YYDKDF (reference sequence). Trimming took 6 bases from V and 3 from J, leaving 11 bases between them. CDR3 length: 14 residues. The DNA for the CDR3 is TGTGCCACCAGACCGACAGGCCCTAATGAAAAACTGTTTTTT. It is translated as CATRPTGPNEKLFF.

This rearrangement joins TRBV9 to TRBJ1-2; TRBD1 matches 9 bases. CDR1 and CDR2 (germline): SGDLS, YYNGEE. The length of the CDR3 is 16 residues. V lost 4 bases, J lost 3 bases, and 10 bases stayed unmatched. The CDR3 region is CASSPPVGQGYYGYTF. The CDR3 nucleotides are TGTGCCAGCAGCCCCCCTGTCGGACAGGGGTACTATGGCTACACCTTC.

This clone has just one count. The V call is TRBV4-1, the J call TRBJ1-5; no definite D call. The CDR3 runs to 13 residues. V lost 0 bases and J 5 bases, leaving 5 bases between the germline ends. Germline values: CDR1 MGHRA, CDR2 YSYEKL. For the CDR3, the DNA is TGCGCCAGCAGCCAAGATCCCGATCAGCCCCAGCATTTT. Amino acid sequence: CASSQDPDQPQHF.

V gene TRBV4-1 combines with J gene TRBJ1-5; D is perhaps TRBD1 (6 bases). The V gene's germline CDR1 is MGHRA and CDR2 YSYEKL. Trimming shortened V by 0 bases and J by 7 bases, and 13 bases separated the two germline ends. The CDR3 extends over 15 amino acids. DNA for the CDR3: TGCGCCAGCAGCCAAGAACAGGGAAAGGGACAGCCCCAGCATTTT. It specifies CASSQEQGKGQPQHF.

The rearrangement joins TRBV27 to TRBJ2-1, with a weak D call TRBD1 (6 bases). Trimming took off 6 bases at V and 9 bases at J, with 15 bases between the two ends. Germline assignment: CDR1 MNHEY and CDR2 SMNVEV (reference sequence). This CDR3 region has 13 residues. CDR3 nucleotide sequence: TGTGCCAGCAGCCTAGCAGGGGAGATTGAGCAGTTCTTC. Translation gives CASSLAGEIEQFF.

This chain joins TRBV5-4 and TRBJ2-3; D gene uncertain. CDR3 length equals 12 residues. CDR1 is SGHNT and CDR2 is YYREEE in the germline V gene (reference sequence). V was shortened by 3 bases and J by 6 bases, with 8 bases between the two germline ends. The CDR3 reads CASSSTDDTQYF. Written as DNA, the CDR3 is TGTGCCAGCAGCTCAACTGATGATACGCAGTATTTT.

This chain connects TRBV7-9 to TRBJ2-7; no clear D gene. V was clipped by 3 bases and J by 2 bases, with 8 bases between them. Germline CDR1 is SEHNR and CDR2 is FQNEAQ (reference sequence). CDR3 length equals 13 residues. CDR3: CASSFAYTYEQYF. In nucleotides, the CDR3 is TGTGCCAGCAGCTTTGCCTATACCTACGAGCAGTACTTC.

The chain combines TRBV7-9 with TRBJ2-7; tentative D call: TRBD2 (6 bases). CDR3 length: 15 residues. The V end was cut by 5 bases, the J end by 3 bases, with 17 bases between. Germline V CDR1 and CDR2: SEHNR, FQNEAQ (reference sequence). The CDR3 DNA sequence: TGTGCCAGCAGCCGCCTTCCGGGGGAAAACTACGAGCAGTACTTC. It yields the protein CASSRLPGENYEQYF.

The CDR3 DNA follows: TGTGCCAGCAGCTTGTGGGGGCCTGCAGCCGGGGAGCTGTTTTTT. Amino acid sequence: CASSLWGPAAGELFF. This sequence joins TRBV5-8 and TRBJ2-2; tentatively, D is TRBD1 (6 bases). Trimming cost V 1 base and J 6 bases, with 13 bases left between them. The CDR3 totals 15 residues. The germline gives CDR1 SGHTS, CDR2 YDEGEE. The full variable domain, with the rest looked up from reference TRBV5-8 and TRBJ2-2, is EAGVTQSPTHLIKTRGQQATLRCSPISGHTSVYWYQQALGLGLQFLLWYDEGEERNRGNFPPRFSGRQFPNYSSELNVNALELEDSALYLCASSLWGPAAGELFFGEGSRLTVL.

CDR3 sequence reads: CASSVGGGAGANVLTF. CDR3 DNA: TGTGCCAGCAGCGTAGGGGGGGGCGCTGGGGCCAACGTCCTGACTTTC. The gene calls are TRBV9 and TRBJ2-6; D might be TRBD2 (7 bases). Between the trimmed V and J ends, which lost 0 bases and 2 bases, there was a span of 9 bases. This CDR3 contains 16 residues. Germline lookup yields CDR1 SGDLS and CDR2 YYNGEE.

The V and J genes are TRBV28 and TRBJ2-5; 8 bases are a match to TRBD1. The length of the CDR3 is 17 residues. Per germline, CDR1 MDHEN and CDR2 SYDVKM. The V and J ends lost 4 bases and 5 bases, in that order; junction bases with no gene match: 15. The CDR3 reads CASSSLPRDRRRETQYF. The CDR3 coding sequence is TGTGCCAGCAGTTCTCTTCCCCGGGACAGGAGACGCGAGACCCAGTACTTC.

The chain's CDR3 is CASSYQISGANVLTF. CDR3 bases: TGTGCCAGCAGTTATCAAATCTCTGGGGCCAACGTCCTGACTTTC. V usage is TRBV28 and J usage is TRBJ2-6; the D is unclear. The CDR3 covers 15 residues. The ends were cut back, 4 bases at V and 0 bases at J, with 7 bases in the middle. The germline V gene encodes CDR1 MDHEN and CDR2 SYDVKM.

This chain uses TRBV5-1 with TRBJ1-2, with 10 bases fitting TRBD1. The ends lost 3 bases at V and 4 bases at J; junction bases unmatched: 3. The CDR3 spans 14 residues. The germline V gene has CDR1 SGHRS and CDR2 YFSETQ. The CDR3 sequence: CASSWTGGIYGYTF. As DNA, the CDR3 is TGCGCCAGCAGCTGGACAGGGGGTATCTATGGCTACACCTTC.

In regard to this clone: Other DNA sequences in the sample encode the same CDR3. The genes are TRBV9 and TRBJ2-7; TRBD1 aligns across 9 bases. V shed 3 bases and J 3 bases; nucleotides not matched to a gene: 4. The length of the CDR3 is 14 residues. Per the germline V gene, CDR1 is SGDLS and CDR2 is YYNGEE. CDR3 protein: CASSGGQGSYEQYF. CDR3 nucleotide sequence: TGTGCCAGCAGCGGGGGACAGGGCAGCTACGAGCAGTACTTC.

This clone appeared a single time. The chain carries TRBV2 and TRBJ2-5; D possibly corresponds to TRBD1 (5 bases). This CDR3 region has 16 residues. The germline V and J ends were trimmed by 7 bases and 5 bases, with 23 bases remaining between them. Germline V gene data show CDR1 as SNHLY and CDR2 as FYNNEI. For the CDR3, the DNA is TGTGCCAGCAAAGACAGTGGGGCCCCGTTCGGGGAGACCCAGTACTTC. It translates to CASKDSGAPFGETQYF.

The count of this clone is one. The chain employs TRBV28 and TRBJ1-5; D is possibly TRBD1 (6 bases). V was cut by 5 bases and J by 4 bases, with 6 bases left in between. There are 12 residues in the CDR3. Germline loops: CDR1 MDHEN, CDR2 SYDVKM. Here the CDR3 DNA reads TGTGCCAGCAGTGGACAGAATCAGCCCCAGCATTTT. It codes for CASSGQNQPQHF.

This chain joins TRBV9 and TRBJ1-1, with D possibly matching TRBD1 (6 bases). The length of the CDR3 is 13 residues. Trimming cost V 1 base and J 7 bases, with 11 bases left between them. Germline V gene sequence: CDR1 SGDLS, CDR2 YYNGEE. CDR3 in DNA: TGTGCCAGCAGCGTAAGGGGGTATGGTGAAGCTTTCTTT. Its protein product is CASSVRGYGEAFF.

This chain joins TRBV7-9 and TRBJ1-2; D possibly corresponds to TRBD1 (5 bases). From germline, CDR1 is SEHNR and CDR2 FQNEAQ (reference sequence). The CDR3 sequence is 15 residues long. Trimming cost V 3 bases and J 7 bases, with 18 bases left between them. The CDR3 here is CASSFGQGTLGGYTF. The CDR3 DNA reads TGTGCCAGCAGCTTCGGGCAGGGAACCCTTGGTGGCTACACCTTC.

This sequence joins TRBV7-8 and TRBJ2-5, with TRBD2 matching over 15 bases. The length of the CDR3 is 14 residues. Germline V gene sequence: CDR1 SGHVS, CDR2 FQNEAQ. V gave up 8 bases and J gave up 4 bases; unmatched junction bases: 2. CDR3 sequence (DNA): TGTGCCAGCGGACTAGCGGGGGGGGGAGAGACCCAGTACTTC. Translated, it gives CASGLAGGGETQYF.

This clone was detected only a few times. The genes are TRBV6-5 and TRBJ1-6; no definite D call. Deletions cut 4 bases from V and 6 bases from J, with 13 bases between. This CDR3 region has 15 residues. Germline V CDR1 and CDR2: MNHEY, SVGAGI. The CDR3 sequence is CASSSLPRINSPLHF. CDR3 nucleotides: TGTGCCAGCAGTTCCCTCCCGAGAATTAATTCACCCCTCCACTTT.

The J gene is TRBJ1-1, the V gene TRBV7-9; possibly TRBD1 for D (6 bases). This CDR3 is 12 amino acids long. V dropped 7 bases and J dropped 2 bases, with 8 bases sitting between them. Germline lookup yields CDR1 SEHNR and CDR2 FQNEAQ (reference sequence). The chain's CDR3 is CASIGGNTEAFF. DNA of the CDR3: TGTGCCAGCATAGGGGGAAACACTGAAGCTTTCTTT.

The chain couples TRBV2 to TRBJ2-7; no clear D gene. Germline V gene lookup returns CDR1 SNHLY and CDR2 FYNNEI. The CDR3 is 12 amino acids. Trimming took 4 bases from V and 5 from J, leaving 9 bases between them. CDR3 in DNA: TGTGCCAGCAGTGGGTATCGAGACGAGCAGTACTTC. It codes for CASSGYRDEQYF.

In DNA form, the CDR3 reads TGTGCCAGCAGTTTAAGGACAGGCTACGAGCAGTACTTC. It is translated as CASSLRTGYEQYF. The rearrangement joins TRBV27 to TRBJ2-7; the match to TRBD1 covers 7 bases. CDR1 and CDR2 from the germline V gene are MNHEY and SMNVEV (reference sequence). CDR3 size: 13 residues. J gave up 3 bases and V 2 bases, and 1 base lay outside the gene matches.

The CDR3 nucleotides are TGTGCCAGCAGTCCCTACAGGGGCGGGAATTCACCCCTCCACTTT. Translating gives CASSPYRGGNSPLHF. The gene calls are TRBV27 and TRBJ1-6; 7 nucleotides align to TRBD1. V lost 5 bases, J lost 7 bases, and 8 bases stayed unmatched. The CDR3 extends over 15 amino acids. The germline V gene has CDR1 MNHEY and CDR2 SMNVEV (reference sequence).

This chain connects TRBV19 to TRBJ2-7, with TRBD2 identical over 16 bases. The CDR3 runs to 22 residues. Germline lookup yields CDR1 LNHDA and CDR2 SQIVND (reference sequence). Trimming at V came to 6 bases and at J to 6 bases, leaving 26 bases not matched to a gene. The CDR3 DNA is TGTGCCAGTAGAAAGTTCATGGCGAGCGAGGGACTAGCGGGAGGGCCCTCAGTCGAGCAGTACTTC. The encoded protein is CASRKFMASEGLAGGPSVEQYF.

The chain is built from TRBV9 and TRBJ1-1; 7 bases match TRBD1. With V trimmed by 4 bases and J by 3 bases, 6 bases remained unmatched. This CDR3 is built from 14 residues. In germline, CDR1 is SGDLS, CDR2 YYNGEE. The CDR3 is CASSPYTGDTEAFF. Here the CDR3 DNA reads TGTGCCAGCAGCCCCTACACAGGGGACACTGAAGCTTTCTTT.

The V call is TRBV6-1, the J call TRBJ1-2; 9 bases agree with TRBD1. The CDR3 loop spans 13 amino acids. Germline CDR1 reads MNHNS; CDR2 reads SASEGT. Unmatched junction bases numbered 2, after V lost 1 base and J lost 8 bases. CDR3 coding DNA: TGTGCCAGCAGTGAAGACAGGGGGCGAGGCTACACCTTC. This encodes CASSEDRGRGYTF.

V usage is TRBV6-1 and J usage is TRBJ2-7; tentatively, D is TRBD1 (5 bases). Looked up from germline, CDR1 is MNHNS and CDR2 is SASEGT. CDR3 length: 17 residues. With 0 bases removed from V and 4 bases from J, the gap between germline ends came to 19 bases. CDR3 nucleotide sequence: TGTGCCAGCAGTGAAGCGCTTCAGGGCAGGCCAGGGTACGAGCAGTACTTC. Translating gives CASSEALQGRPGYEQYF.